The clone carrying this TCR beta chain was counted only a few times. MiXCR was run by TCRdb on the 5' RACE reads, yielding one entry per CDR3 protein. The repertoire holds a few hundred thousand distinct CDR3 sequences, over 8.5% seen once, with 22% in the top ten. The CDR3 extends over 16 amino acids. Trimming removed 8 bases at V and 0 bases at J, with 19 bases between. The data were obtained in a study of T-cell memory formation after mild COVID-19. Sequencing was carried out using PBMCs or a T cell subset sorted from them (not recorded which). The receptor comes from a young man who had mild COVID-19 (a few samples of this study predate the infection). Cell type and time point are not known. The V and J genes are TRBV12-3 or TRBV12-4 and TRBJ1-1, with D unclear. CDR3 amino acids: CASSSAGFLMNTEAFF. The DNA for the CDR3 is TGTGCCAGCTCGTCCGCGGGCTTCCTCATGAACACTGAAGCTTTCTTT.